The 20 T cell receptor beta chains given below trace back to one sample, sequenced in a study of identical twins. TCRdb analysed the 5' RACE reads with MiXCR anew, one entry per CDR3 protein. This sample has hundreds of thousands of distinct CDR3 sequences, with roughly 8.6% found just once. These data were likewise used in another study, on yellow fever vaccine responses in identical twins.

The sample comprised memory (CD45RO+) T cells sorted from blood. The origin of the receptors is a young woman in good health.

This clonotype was detected many times. The genes are TRBV27 and TRBJ1-5; D ambiguous. V dropped 3 bases and J dropped 6 bases, with 15 bases sitting between them. The CDR3 spans 15 residues. Germline V lookup: CDR1 MNHEY, CDR2 SMNVEV (reference sequence). The CDR3 DNA reads TGTGCCAGCAGTTTTGGTGGTTCGGCGGGTCAGCCCCAGCATTTT. Its translation is CASSFGGSAGQPQHF.

The genes are TRBV5-6 and TRBJ1-2, with 8 bases lining up with TRBD1. CDR3 length: 16 amino acids. CDR1 and CDR2 from the germline V gene are SGHDT and YYEEEE. The V segment lost 5 bases and the J segment 4 bases; nucleotides outside the gene matches: 13. CDR3 DNA: TGTGCCAGCAGATATCAGCCGGGACAGGAGGCCTATGGCTACACCTTC. This sequence encodes CASRYQPGQEAYGYTF.

The V gene is TRBV15, the J gene TRBJ2-5; TRBD1 might be the D (6 bases). Deletions cut 2 bases from V and 2 bases from J, with 15 bases between. The CDR3 sequence is 16 residues long. The V gene's germline CDR1 is LNHNV and CDR2 YYDKDF (reference sequence). The CDR3 loop is CATSRHRGTLQETQYF. The CDR3 DNA reads TGTGCCACCAGCAGACATAGGGGGACCCTGCAAGAGACCCAGTACTTC.

V and J are TRBV7-2 and TRBJ2-4; D remains ambiguous. V lost 5 bases to trimming and J lost 12 bases, with 17 bases between them. This CDR3 has 13 amino acids. Germline CDR1 is SGHTA and CDR2 is FQGNSA. In DNA, the CDR3 is TGTGCCAGCAGCCTAACGACTCCGGCCGCTCAGTACTTC. Translation gives CASSLTTPAAQYF.

This clonotype appeared many times. V usage is TRBV12-3 or TRBV12-4 and J usage is TRBJ2-2; 8 bases match TRBD1. V lost 10 bases and J lost 9; bases outside the gene matches: 10. The CDR3 is made up of 13 amino acids. The CDR3 spells CATMTGVNRELFF. The DNA of the CDR3 is TGTGCCACCATGACAGGGGTAAATCGGGAGCTGTTTTTT.

This clonotype was found many times. V is TRBV5-1 and J is TRBJ2-5, with D possibly being TRBD2 (5 bases). CDR1 and CDR2 (germline): SGHRS, YFSETQ. The CDR3 runs to 14 residues. Trimming shortened V by 4 bases and J by 5 bases, and 15 bases separated the two germline ends. CDR3 residues: CASSLDLPGETQYF. The CDR3 DNA sequence: TGCGCCAGCAGCCTGGATCTTCCGGGGGAGACCCAGTACTTC.

The sample holds a few counts of this clonotype. The V gene is TRBV6-1, the J gene TRBJ1-1; the D gene is possibly TRBD1 (5 bases). This CDR3 is built from 14 residues. Trimming shortened V by 4 bases and J by 1 base, and 10 bases separated the two germline ends. The germline V gene has CDR1 MNHNS and CDR2 SASEGT. The CDR3 DNA reads TGTGCCAGCAGTGCCACGACAGCGAACACTGAAGCTTTCTTT. It codes for CASSATTANTEAFF.

In this sample, this clonotype turned up a few times. The rearrangement uses TRBV3-1 and TRBJ1-5; a possible D gene is TRBD1 (6 bases). Trimming removed 1 base at V and 5 bases at J, with 15 bases between. CDR3 length: 16 residues. CDR1 and CDR2 from the germline V gene are LGHDT and YNNKEL (reference sequence). CDR3 amino acids: CASSQAGQFGDQPQHF. For the CDR3, the DNA is TGTGCCAGCAGCCAAGCCGGACAGTTTGGGGATCAGCCCCAGCATTTT.

There are many counts of this clonotype. The chain combines TRBV3-1 with TRBJ2-1, with D unresolved. The ends were cut back, 5 bases at V and 6 bases at J, with 20 bases in the middle. The CDR3 is 16 residues long. From germline, CDR1 is LGHDT and CDR2 YNNKEL (reference sequence). This CDR3 reads CASSSRMRIGANEQFF. The CDR3 DNA sequence: TGTGCCAGCAGCAGTCGGATGCGAATCGGTGCCAATGAGCAGTTCTTC.

This clonotype has at least ten counts. The rearrangement links TRBV29-1 to TRBJ2-3, with D perhaps TRBD1 (5 bases). Trimming removed 4 bases from V and 4 bases from J, with 18 bases in between. The germline V gene encodes CDR1 SQVTM and CDR2 ANQGSEA. The CDR3 sequence is 15 residues long. The DNA of the CDR3 is TGCAGCGTTGGTCCGGGCTCAGGGTGGGCAGATACGCAGTATTTT. Translated, it gives CSVGPGSGWADTQYF.

This clonotype was counted ten times or more. The gene calls are TRBV6-2 or TRBV6-3 and TRBJ1-5; possibly TRBD1 for D (5 bases). With 6 bases removed from V and 7 bases from J, the gap between germline ends came to 10 bases. This CDR3 contains 12 residues. In germline, CDR1 is MNHEY, CDR2 SVGEGT. Here the CDR3 DNA reads TGTGCCAGCAGCCTTCAGGGCCAGCCCCAGCATTTT. Translation gives CASSLQGQPQHF.

The chain carries TRBV2 and TRBJ1-2; TRBD1 aligns across 7 bases. The junction had 13 bases not matched to a gene; V was cut back by 6 bases and J by 3 bases. Germline lookup yields CDR1 SNHLY and CDR2 FYNNEI. The CDR3 is 16 residues long. This chain's CDR3 is CASSLHRGVWHYGYTF. CDR3 DNA sequence: TGTGCCAGCAGCCTACACAGGGGAGTCTGGCACTATGGCTACACCTTC.

This clonotype turned up a few times. V is TRBV2 and J is TRBJ2-4; D gene ambiguous. The CDR3 is 16 residues long. Germline loops: CDR1 SNHLY, CDR2 FYNNEI. Trimming removed 8 bases from V and 0 bases from J, with 17 bases in between. CDR3 in amino acids: CASSLNRFQAKNIQYF. The CDR3 bases are TGTGCCAGCTCCCTGAACCGGTTTCAAGCCAAAAACATTCAGTACTTC.

The chain has TRBV28 and TRBJ1-5; D is ambiguous. The CDR3 spans 12 residues. CDR1 and CDR2 from the germline V gene are MDHEN and SYDVKM. Trimming stripped 4 bases from V and 7 bases from J, with 8 bases between. This CDR3 is CASSSPPQPQHF. CDR3 nucleotides: TGTGCCAGCAGTTCCCCCCCCCAGCCCCAGCATTTT.

This clonotype was seen a few times. V gene TRBV12-5 combines with J gene TRBJ2-3; D may be TRBD1 (6 bases). Per the germline V gene, CDR1 is LGHNT and CDR2 is FRNRAP. The CDR3 totals 15 residues. With 6 bases removed from V and 2 bases from J, the gap between germline ends came to 15 bases. CDR3 protein: CASGYGQLNTDTQYF. The CDR3 DNA sequence: TGTGCTAGTGGGTACGGACAGCTTAACACAGATACGCAGTATTTT.

As regards this clonotype: A much bigger clone sits one base away, suggesting this may be a read error. J is TRBJ1-1 and V is TRBV12-3 or TRBV12-4, with a weak D call TRBD1 (5 bases). The CDR3 is made up of 11 amino acids. With 7 bases removed from V and 13 bases from J, the gap between germline ends came to 16 bases. The CDR3 reads CASTVGVAVFF. The CDR3 nucleotides read TGTGCCAGCACCGTAGGGGTGGCAGTTTTCTTT.

This clonotype was observed many times. The chain employs TRBV18 and TRBJ2-5; D is undetermined. The CDR3 sequence is 13 residues long. The germline V and J ends were trimmed by 0 bases and 4 bases, with 6 bases remaining between them. Germline CDR1 is KGHSH and CDR2 is LQKENI. CDR3 DNA: TGTGCCAGCTCACCACCAGGGTCAGAGACCCAGTACTTC. As protein: CASSPPGSETQYF.

This clonotype was recorded a few times. This sequence joins TRBV10-3 and TRBJ1-5; TRBD1 might be the D (6 bases). Per the germline V gene, CDR1 is ENHRY and CDR2 is SYGVKD. The CDR3 length is 15 residues. Trimming pared 3 bases from V and 6 bases from J, leaving 15 bases between. The CDR3 region is CAISEGSGGGQPQHF. The CDR3 DNA is TGTGCCATCAGTGAAGGTTCGGGGGGCGGTCAGCCCCAGCATTTT.

The table lists this clonotype with many counts. The chain recombines TRBV7-3 with TRBJ2-1, with 8 bases that match TRBD2. Germline V gives CDR1 SGHTA, CDR2 FQGTGA. Trimming took 2 bases from V and 6 from J; bases not matched to a gene: 6. The CDR3 sequence is 15 residues long. The CDR3 sequence is CASSLGSGAPNEQFF. Written as DNA, the CDR3 is TGTGCCAGCAGCTTAGGTAGCGGGGCCCCCAATGAGCAGTTCTTC.

The chain uses TRBV10-3 and TRBJ1-5, with D perhaps TRBD1 (5 bases). CDR1 is ENHRY, CDR2 SYGVKD, per germline. V gave up 3 bases and J gave up 0 bases, with 12 bases separating them. The CDR3 contains 16 residues. DNA for the CDR3: TGTGCCATCAGTGACATAGGGGAAGCTAGCAATCAGCCCCAGCATTTT. Amino acids: CAISDIGEASNQPQHF.